The clone carrying this T cell receptor (beta chain) was detected a few times. No antigen is known for it. The junction differs from germline at one of its ends, possibly a read error. There are 14 residues in the CDR3. Germline CDR1 reads GTSNPN; CDR2 reads SVGIG (reference sequence). Preparation of the TCRbeta library used unique molecular identifiers. TCRdb independently ran MiXCR on the PCR reads; one entry per CDR3 protein. The sample has hundreds of thousands of distinct CDR3 sequences; roughly 7.8% are singletons. This sample stems from a study of T-cell reconstitution after alpha-beta-depleted transplantation in children. Whole-study findings and limits: Some patients' high day-60 TCRbeta diversity was attributed to recipient cells surviving conditioning. Expanded graft clones numbering several hundred reportedly gave rise to alpha-beta T cells about two months after transplant. The main origin of T-cell counts and diversity one year after transplant was newly produced T cells.

The source was peripheral blood, collected 360 days after TCRalphabeta/CD19-depleted stem cell transplant. This chain uses TRBV30 with TRBJ2-7, with TRBD1 matching over 9 bases. The receptor's source is a female patient aged 2 to 10 who had a stem cell transplant for Fanconi anemia, so the T cells may come from the graft donor. CDR3 sequence (DNA): TGTGCCTTCAACCGCGGACAGGGGTCCTCCGAGCAGTACTTC. Translation: CAFNRGQGSSEQYF. The full variable domain, its missing parts supplied by reference TRBV30 and TRBJ2-7, is SQTIHQWPATLVQPVGSPLSLECTVEGTSNPNLYWYRQAAGRGLQLLFYSVGIGQISSEVPQNLSASRPQDRQFILSSKKLLLSDSGFYLCAFNRGQGSSEQYFGPGTRLTVT.